The table lists the clone carrying this T cell receptor beta chain with a count of one. This entry comes from a study of blood T cell repertoires in COVID-19. Study-level information: Italy, Spain and the United States were the sources of the convalescent and acute COVID-19 samples. T cells, B-cell-depleted T cells, or PBMCs supplied cDNA or gDNA.

As processed by the authors: Amplification of reference gene primers provided the estimated nucleated cell counts. Clones were sequenced by immunoSEQ multiplex PCR, and TCRdb holds only the in-frame ones, with some missing. The V and J calls and clone size come from that table; D and trimming were worked out from the DNA. Of approximately 54,000 clones in the sample, 75% to 85% were seen once. This receptor was identified in a human donor in a cohort sampled during active COVID-19. The sequenced sample was peripheral blood.

As DNA, the CDR3 is TGCGCCAGCAGCTTGGGGGGCCTGCGGACTGAAGCTTTCTTT. Residues: CASSLGGLRTEAFF. The chain recombines TRBV5-1 with TRBJ1-1, with D tentatively TRBD1 (5 bases). This CDR3 has 14 residues. CDR1 is SGHRS and CDR2 is YFSETQ in the germline V gene. V was clipped by 0 bases and J by 5 bases, with 11 bases between them.